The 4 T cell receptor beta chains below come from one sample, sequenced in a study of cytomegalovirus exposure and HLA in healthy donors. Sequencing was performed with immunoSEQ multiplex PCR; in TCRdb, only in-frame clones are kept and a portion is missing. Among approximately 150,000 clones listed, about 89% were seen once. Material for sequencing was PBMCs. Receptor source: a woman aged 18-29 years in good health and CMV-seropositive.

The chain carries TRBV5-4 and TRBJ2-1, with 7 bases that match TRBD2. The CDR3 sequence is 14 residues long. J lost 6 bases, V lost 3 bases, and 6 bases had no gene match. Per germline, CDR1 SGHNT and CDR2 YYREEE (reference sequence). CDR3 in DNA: TGTGCCAGCAGCTCGCCCGGCGGGGGCAATGAGCAGTTCTTC. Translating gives CASSSPGGGNEQFF.

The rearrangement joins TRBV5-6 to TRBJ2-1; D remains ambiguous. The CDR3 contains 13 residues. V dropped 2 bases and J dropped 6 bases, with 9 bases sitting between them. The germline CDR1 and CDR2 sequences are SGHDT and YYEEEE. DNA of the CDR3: TGTGCCAGCAGCTTTTGGTACTCCAATGAGCAGTTCTTC. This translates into CASSFWYSNEQFF.

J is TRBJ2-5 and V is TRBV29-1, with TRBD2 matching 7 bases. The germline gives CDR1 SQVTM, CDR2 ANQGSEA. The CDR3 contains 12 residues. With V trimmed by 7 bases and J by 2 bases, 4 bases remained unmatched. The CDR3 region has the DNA TGCAGCGCGCAGGGAGGGCAAGAGACCCAGTACTTC. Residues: CSAQGGQETQYF.

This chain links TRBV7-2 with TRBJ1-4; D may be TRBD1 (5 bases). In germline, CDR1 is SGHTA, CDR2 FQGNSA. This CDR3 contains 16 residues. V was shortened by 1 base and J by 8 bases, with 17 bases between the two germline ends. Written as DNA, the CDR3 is TGTGCCAGCAGCTTAGTATCGGCAGGGACTAGGGAAAAACTGTTTTTT. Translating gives CASSLVSAGTREKLFF.